This T cell receptor beta chain was sequenced during a study of response to subunit inactivated influenza vaccine. TCRdb redid the calling of the RT-PCR reads with MiXCR, one entry per CDR3 protein. Of around 480,000 distinct CDR3 sequences listed, approximately 15% were seen once; the top ten hold about 3%. Study-wide results and limits: Only a handful of new T cells, the authors suggested, are recruited with each seasonal influenza vaccination.

The CDR3 is 16 residues long. The V gene's germline CDR1 is ENHRY and CDR2 SYGVKD. The V gene end was trimmed by 2 bases and the J gene end by 2 bases; junction bases not matched to a gene: 6. This clonotype was observed many times. The antigen remains unidentified. The clonotype originates from a man aged 50 to 69 who received an inactivated influenza vaccine. The chain employs TRBV10-3 and TRBJ2-7, with 10 bases aligning to TRBD1. Specimen: CD4+ T cells sorted from PBMCs, collected roughly 24 months after vaccination. The CDR3 region has the DNA TGTGCCATCAGTGAGCCCCCCGGGACAGGGGCCTACGAGCAGTACTTC. Its translation is CAISEPPGTGAYEQYF.